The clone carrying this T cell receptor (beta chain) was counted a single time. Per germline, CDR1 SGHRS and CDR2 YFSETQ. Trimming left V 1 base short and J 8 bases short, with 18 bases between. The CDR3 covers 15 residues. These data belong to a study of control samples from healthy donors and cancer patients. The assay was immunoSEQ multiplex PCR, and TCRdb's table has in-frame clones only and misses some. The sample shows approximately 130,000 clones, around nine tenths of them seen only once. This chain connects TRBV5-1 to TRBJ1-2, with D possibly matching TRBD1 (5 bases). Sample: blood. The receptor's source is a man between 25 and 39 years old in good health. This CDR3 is CASSLSGRPFIGYTF. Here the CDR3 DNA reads TGCGCCAGCAGCTTGTCGGGACGCCCTTTTATAGGCTACACCTTC.